This is a list of T cell receptor beta chains from one sample in a study of blood T cell repertoires in COVID-19. Here immunoSEQ multiplex PCR was the method, and the copy in TCRdb shows in-frame clones only, minus some. Among approximately 50,000 clones listed, around 90% were seen once. Sequences were obtained from peripheral blood. The receptor set was obtained from a human donor in a cohort sampled during active COVID-19. Both conserved end residues are trimmed from each CDR3. Each record gives: J gene, V gene, CDR3 protein.

j_call: TRBJ2-4; v_call: TRBV27; cdr3_aa: ASSLPGTSGKNIQY
j_call: TRBJ1-6; v_call: TRBV20-1; cdr3_aa: SASQGGSPLH
j_call: TRBJ1-2; v_call: TRBV3-1/TRBV3-2; cdr3_aa: ASSLGTGTTYGYT
j_call: TRBJ2-7; v_call: TRBV20-1; cdr3_aa: SASPHLASGPYEQY
j_call: TRBJ2-2; v_call: TRBV6-5; cdr3_aa: ATGTGRNTGELF
j_call: TRBJ2-2; v_call: TRBV18; cdr3_aa: ASSPAQGGELF
j_call: TRBJ1-5; v_call: TRBV2; cdr3_aa: ASGTARSNQPQH
j_call: TRBJ2-1; v_call: TRBV10-3; cdr3_aa: AISDSGTRGYNEQF
j_call: TRBJ2-1; v_call: TRBV27; cdr3_aa: ASSRQVPGLAVVYEQF
j_call: TRBJ1-2; v_call: TRBV15; cdr3_aa: ATSRVGQGYGYT
j_call: TRBJ2-1; v_call: TRBV3-1/TRBV3-2; cdr3_aa: ASSQVLRGRDYDEQF
j_call: TRBJ1-1; v_call: TRBV11-2; cdr3_aa: ASSVRSGTGITEAF
j_call: TRBJ1-5; v_call: TRBV2; cdr3_aa: ASSVRGKNQPQH
j_call: TRBJ1-5; v_call: TRBV7-9; cdr3_aa: ASSLGGLNQPQH
j_call: TRBJ1-2; v_call: TRBV6-5; cdr3_aa: ASSRTGLGYT
j_call: TRBJ2-7; v_call: TRBV19; cdr3_aa: ASSQGTGGYEQY
j_call: TRBJ2-2; v_call: TRBV28; cdr3_aa: ASSLPQGAYTGELF
j_call: TRBJ2-1; v_call: TRBV12-5; cdr3_aa: ASGLGQGSNEQF
j_call: TRBJ2-2; v_call: TRBV7-8; cdr3_aa: ASSFSETGELF
j_call: TRBJ1-2; v_call: TRBV5-1; cdr3_aa: ASSLLGPGGPAGGYT
j_call: TRBJ2-7; v_call: TRBV2; cdr3_aa: ASSPTGTYEQY
j_call: TRBJ2-2; v_call: TRBV7-7; cdr3_aa: ASSLDRLDPNTGELF
j_call: TRBJ2-2; v_call: TRBV5-1; cdr3_aa: ASSGTETGELF
j_call: TRBJ1-4; v_call: TRBV7-9; cdr3_aa: ASSFQGGATNEKLF
j_call: TRBJ2-1; v_call: TRBV11-2; cdr3_aa: ASSSTPGTRAYNEQF
j_call: TRBJ2-7; v_call: TRBV4-1; cdr3_aa: ASSQAPGLGYEQY
j_call: TRBJ2-2; v_call: TRBV4-1; cdr3_aa: ASSQGGYTGELF
j_call: TRBJ2-7; v_call: TRBV7-2; cdr3_aa: ASSWLAGSSYEQY
j_call: TRBJ2-7; v_call: TRBV28; cdr3_aa: ASSALTGQGAREQY
j_call: TRBJ1-1; v_call: TRBV5-4; cdr3_aa: ASSFGGLNTEAF
j_call: TRBJ2-5; v_call: TRBV4-1; cdr3_aa: ASSREQGQEQETQY
j_call: TRBJ2-1; v_call: TRBV27; cdr3_aa: ASSSQGRSYNEQF
j_call: TRBJ2-7; v_call: TRBV20-1; cdr3_aa: SASGGRFYEQY
j_call: TRBJ2-7; v_call: TRBV6-6; cdr3_aa: ASSTGTVYEQY
j_call: TRBJ1-4; v_call: TRBV18; cdr3_aa: ASSPAGQGREKLF
j_call: TRBJ1-2; v_call: TRBV15; cdr3_aa: ATSSHEEQGRYGYT
j_call: TRBJ2-7; v_call: TRBV28; cdr3_aa: ASSFTTGRAYEQY